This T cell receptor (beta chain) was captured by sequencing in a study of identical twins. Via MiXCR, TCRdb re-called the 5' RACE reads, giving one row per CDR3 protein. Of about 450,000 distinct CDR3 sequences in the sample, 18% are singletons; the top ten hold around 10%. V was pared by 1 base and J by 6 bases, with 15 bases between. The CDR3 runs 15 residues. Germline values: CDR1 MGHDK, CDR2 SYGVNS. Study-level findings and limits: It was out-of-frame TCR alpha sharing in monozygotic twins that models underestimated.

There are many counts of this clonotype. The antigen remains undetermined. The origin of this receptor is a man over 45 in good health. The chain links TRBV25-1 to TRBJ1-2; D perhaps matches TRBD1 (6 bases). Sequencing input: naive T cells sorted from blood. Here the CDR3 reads CASSEWDQGQDGYTF. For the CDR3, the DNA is TGTGCCAGCAGTGAATGGGATCAGGGGCAGGATGGCTACACCTTC.